These 17 T cell receptor beta chains were all obtained from the same sample, sequenced in a study of blood T cell repertoires in COVID-19. Sequencing used immunoSEQ multiplex PCR; TCRdb keeps in-frame clones, though not all of them. The table shows tens of thousands of clones, with approximately 83% occurring only once. Sequencing input: peripheral blood. The receptors here all came from a man in his fifties or sixties with COVID-19, enrolled during active disease.

This clone was detected only once. This chain connects TRBV9 to TRBJ1-2; perhaps TRBD1 as D (6 bases). Trimming shortened V by 3 bases and J by 1 base, and 10 bases separated the two germline ends. CDR1 and CDR2 from the germline V gene are SGDLS and YYNGEE. This CDR3 has 14 amino acids. The CDR3 DNA sequence: TGTGCCAGCAGCGCGGACAGACGTAACTATGGCTACACCTTC. Amino acids: CASSADRRNYGYTF.

The table lists this clone with a few counts. The rearrangement joins TRBV7-9 to TRBJ2-2; maybe TRBD1 (6 bases). CDR3 length: 15 residues. Per the germline V gene, CDR1 is SEHNR and CDR2 is FQNEAQ (reference sequence). V was trimmed by 6 bases and J by 1 base, leaving 12 bases between them. The CDR3 DNA reads as TGTGCCAGCAGAACGGGACAAGGGAACACCGGGGAGCTGTTTTTT. Translating it yields CASRTGQGNTGELFF. Looking up the rest from reference TRBV7-9 and TRBJ2-2 gives the full variable domain: DTGVSQNPRHKITKRGQNVTFRCDPISEHNRLYWYRQTLGQGPEFLTYFQNEAQLEKSRLLSDRFSAERPKGSFSTLEIQRTEQGDSAMYLCASRTGQGNTGELFFGEGSRLTVL.

The V and J genes are TRBV6-5 and TRBJ1-1; D ambiguous. Germline CDR1 reads MNHEY; CDR2 reads SVGAGI. V was cut by 2 bases and J by 2 bases, with 6 bases left in between. The CDR3 is made up of 13 amino acids. CDR3 in amino acids: CASSYEANTEAFF. The CDR3 bases are TGTGCCAGCAGTTACGAGGCTAACACTGAAGCTTTCTTT.

This clone was counted only a few times. This chain links TRBV28 with TRBJ1-2; D ambiguous. The V gene's germline CDR1 is MDHEN and CDR2 SYDVKM. Trimming cost V 9 bases and J 5 bases, with 13 bases left between them. The CDR3 length is 12 residues. The CDR3, as DNA: TGTGCCAGTTCTAGCCCGTTTTATGGCTACACCTTC. Translation gives CASSSPFYGYTF.

The gene calls are TRBV7-9 and TRBJ1-1; no definite D call. Germline V gene sequence: CDR1 SEHNR, CDR2 FQNEAQ (reference sequence). With 3 bases removed from V and 8 bases from J, the gap between germline ends came to 19 bases. The CDR3 spans 15 residues. The CDR3 spells CASSFEGGRSPEAFF. As DNA, the CDR3 is TGTGCCAGCAGCTTTGAAGGAGGACGGTCGCCCGAAGCTTTCTTT.

V gene TRBV28 combines with J gene TRBJ1-1; TRBD1 matches 9 bases. Germline V gene data show CDR1 as MDHEN and CDR2 as SYDVKM. Germline trimming cut 2 bases from V and 5 bases from J; bases unmatched to any gene: 12. This CDR3 contains 17 residues. CDR3 amino acids: CASSLDVPGQGGTEAFF. The CDR3 region has the DNA TGTGCCAGCAGTTTAGACGTCCCGGGACAGGGAGGTACTGAAGCTTTCTTT.

This rearrangement joins TRBV6-5 to TRBJ2-5; possibly TRBD1 for D (6 bases). V was clipped by 2 bases and J by 5 bases, with 12 bases between them. Germline lookup yields CDR1 MNHEY and CDR2 SVGAGI. This CDR3 spans 14 amino acids. For the CDR3, the DNA is TGTGCCAGCAGTTACGGCAGGGGATGGGAGACCCAGTACTTC. Amino acid sequence: CASSYGRGWETQYF.

The CDR3 sequence: CASSSRDRIYEQYF. The CDR3 DNA is TGTGCCAGCAGTAGCCGGGACAGAATCTACGAGCAGTACTTC. The chain couples TRBV27 to TRBJ2-7; 7 bases match TRBD1. The length of the CDR3 is 14 residues. The germline V gene has CDR1 MNHEY and CDR2 SMNVEV (reference sequence). V was pared by 5 bases and J by 3 bases, with 7 bases of the junction left unmatched.

The V call is TRBV27, the J call TRBJ2-1; TRBD1 is a possible D gene (6 bases). V was shortened by 3 bases and J by 6 bases, with 9 bases between the two germline ends. Germline values: CDR1 MNHEY, CDR2 SMNVEV (reference sequence). The CDR3 runs 13 residues. The CDR3 DNA reads as TGTGCCAGCAGTTTTGCAGGGGTCAATGAGCAGTTCTTC. It codes for CASSFAGVNEQFF.

This clone was counted a few times. The rearrangement joins TRBV10-3 to TRBJ2-3; 13 nucleotides match TRBD2. Germline V gene lookup returns CDR1 ENHRY and CDR2 SYGVKD. The CDR3 spans 16 residues. V lost 2 bases, J lost 6 bases, and 5 bases stayed unmatched. CDR3 DNA sequence: TGTGCCATCAGTGAGCCCTTGACTAGCGGGAGGGATACGCAGTATTTT. Translated, it gives CAISEPLTSGRDTQYF.

The rearrangement joins TRBV6-5 to TRBJ2-1; 10 nucleotides line up with TRBD1. The CDR3 sequence is 15 residues long. V shed 2 bases, J shed 2 bases, and the junction held 0 bases outside the gene matches. In germline, CDR1 is MNHEY, CDR2 SVGAGI. CDR3 residues: CASSYGTGAYNEQFF. As DNA, the CDR3 is TGTGCCAGCAGTTACGGGACAGGGGCCTACAATGAGCAGTTCTTC.

The rearrangement uses TRBV5-6 and TRBJ2-4, with 8 nucleotides matching TRBD2. Germline V lookup: CDR1 SGHDT, CDR2 YYEEEE. This CDR3 is 15 amino acids long. The V and J ends lost 4 bases and 7 bases, in that order; junction bases with no gene match: 10. CDR3 nucleotides: TGTGCCAGCAGCGTTCGGGGACTAGGGAACAACATTCAGTACTTC. Its translation: CASSVRGLGNNIQYF.

This clone was counted only a few times. The chain couples TRBV5-1 to TRBJ2-6, with TRBD1 matching 8 bases. The CDR3 has 18 residues. Losses at the gene ends were 7 bases for V and 1 base for J; bases not matched to a gene: 13. Germline-derived CDR1 and CDR2 are SGHRS and YFSETQ. DNA of the CDR3: TGCGCCAGCCTCCCCGCCGGACAGGGCTTTTCTGGGGCCAACGTCCTGACTTTC. Encoded protein: CASLPAGQGFSGANVLTF.

The chain joins TRBV27 to TRBJ1-5; 7 bases are shared with TRBD1. The V gene's germline CDR1 is MNHEY and CDR2 SMNVEV (reference sequence). The CDR3 totals 15 residues. The junction had 8 bases not matched to a gene; V was cut back by 7 bases and J by 2 bases. The DNA for the CDR3 is TGTGCCAGCACCGAGACAGGGTTGGGCAATCAGCCCCAGCATTTT. This encodes CASTETGLGNQPQHF.

The chain has TRBV9 and TRBJ2-7, with a tentative D call TRBD2 (6 bases). This CDR3 has 15 amino acids. The germline V gene encodes CDR1 SGDLS and CDR2 YYNGEE. Trimming removed 0 bases at V and 3 bases at J, with 13 bases between. The CDR3 DNA reads as TGTGCCAGCAGCGTAGCTGGTAGCGGAAACTACGAGCAGTACTTC. Translated, it gives CASSVAGSGNYEQYF.

The chain uses TRBV7-8 and TRBJ1-5; 12 nucleotides match TRBD1. The V gene's germline CDR1 is SGHVS and CDR2 FQNEAQ. The CDR3 has 17 residues. J lost 3 bases, V lost 5 bases, and 8 bases had no gene match. CDR3 coding DNA: TGTGCCAGCAGCCTTGGGACAGGGGGCGCCTCCAATCAGCCCCAGCATTTT. This gives the protein CASSLGTGGASNQPQHF.

This clone is a singleton in its sample. V usage is TRBV27 and J usage is TRBJ2-1, with 12 positions matching TRBD2. This CDR3 spans 18 amino acids. The trim removed 0 bases at V and 4 bases at J, leaving 7 bases unmatched. The germline gives CDR1 MNHEY, CDR2 SMNVEV (reference sequence). The CDR3 sequence: CASSLSLRTSGTYNEQFF. CDR3 DNA sequence: TGTGCCAGCAGTTTATCTCTTAGGACTAGCGGGACTTACAATGAGCAGTTCTTC.